Listed below are T cell receptor beta chains from one sample, sequenced in a study of OX40 agonist ivuxolimab in advanced cancers. Only in-frame clones appear in the TCRdb table, and some are missing; sequencing was by immunoSEQ multiplex PCR. The sample lists about 73,000 clones; over 80% were seen once. The material sequenced was CD4+ or CD8+ T cells sorted from blood, taken in a trial of the OX40 agonist ivuxolimab. The receptors stem from an adult with an advanced solid tumor such as melanoma, head and neck, liver or kidney cancer. Each CDR3 is given with its conserved first and last residue. A D gene is named only where the DNA matches it firmly. Some rows mark clone size as missing; the rest say once, few, many or name a class of expanded clone.

>14|TRBV27|TRBJ1-5|NA|NA
CASSLALGNQPQHF
TGTGCCAGCAGCCTTGCACTGGGCAATCAGCCCCAGCATTTT
>16|TRBV27|TRBJ1-3|TRBD1|NA
CASASGQSNSGNTIYF
TGTGCCAGCGCTTCGGGACAGTCTAACTCTGGAAACACCATATATTTT
>17|TRBV5-1|TRBJ2-7|TRBD2|NA
CASSPRTSGRLQYEQYF
TGCGCCAGCAGCCCCAGGACTAGCGGGAGACTACAGTACGAGCAGTACTTC
>16|TRBV7-2|TRBJ2-6|NA|once
CASSFLAFSGANVLTF
TGTGCCAGCAGCTTCCTAGCTTTCTCTGGGGCCAACGTCCTGACTTTC
>21|TRBV28|TRBJ2-7|TRBD2|NA
CASSLPSDLSSGTTGPYEQYF
TGTGCCAGCAGTTTACCCTCCGATCTATCCTCCGGGACTACGGGACCCTACGAGCAGTACTTC
>14|TRBV25-1|TRBJ2-7|TRBD2|NA
CASSETGGFYEQYF
TGTGCCAGCAGTGAAACGGGAGGGTTCTACGAGCAGTACTTC
>13|TRBV30|TRBJ1-1|NA|NA
CAWSRDTNTEAFF
TGTGCCTGGAGCCGGGACACGAACACTGAAGCTTTCTTT
>11|TRBV20-1|TRBJ1-2|NA|NA
CSARVEYGYTF
TGCAGTGCTAGGGTAGAGTATGGCTACACCTTC
>15|TRBV19|TRBJ1-2|NA|NA
CASSIHGGQRYGYTF
TGTGCCAGTAGTATCCACGGCGGACAGCGCTATGGCTACACCTTC
>14|TRBV19|TRBJ1-1|NA|few
CASRFSWGVTEAFF
TGTGCCAGTAGGTTCTCTTGGGGAGTCACTGAAGCTTTCTTT
>14|TRBV2|TRBJ2-7|TRBD1|NA
CASTLTGGPYEQYF
TGTGCCAGCACTTTGACAGGGGGCCCCTACGAGCAGTACTTC
>14|TRBV27|TRBJ2-2|NA|NA
CASSFGRSTGELFF
TGTGCCAGCAGTTTTGGACGGAGCACCGGGGAGCTGTTTTTT
>15|TRBV5-4|TRBJ2-1|TRBD2|NA
CASGPLWGGTNEQFF
TGTGCCAGCGGCCCTTTATGGGGGGGGACTAATGAGCAGTTCTTC
>14|TRBV27|TRBJ2-2|NA|NA
CASRGGTNTGELFF
TGTGCCAGCAGAGGGGGGACCAACACCGGGGAGCTGTTTTTT
>14|TRBV2|TRBJ2-3|NA|NA
CASSEDRFHYTQYF
TGTGCCAGCAGTGAGGACCGCTTCCATTATACGCAGTATTTT
>15|TRBV4-1|TRBJ1-1|NA|NA
CASSQEPAADTEAFF
TGCGCCAGCAGCCAAGAGCCGGCGGCGGACACTGAAGCTTTCTTT
>15|TRBV7-8|TRBJ1-1|TRBD1|NA
CASSLAETGGPEAFF
TGTGCCAGCAGCTTAGCTGAGACAGGGGGCCCTGAAGCTTTCTTT
>12|TRBV2|TRBJ2-7|NA|NA
CASQKEYVEQYF
TGTGCCAGCCAGAAGGAGTACGTCGAGCAGTACTTC
>13|TRBV11-2|TRBJ2-7|NA|NA
CASLMGVSGEQYF
TGTGCCAGCCTTATGGGGGTCTCCGGCGAGCAGTACTTC
>16|TRBV5-1|TRBJ2-4|NA|NA
CASSPSPLLAKNIQYF
TGCGCCAGCAGCCCCTCCCCCCTTCTAGCCAAAAACATTCAGTACTTC
>15|TRBV4-1|TRBJ2-5|TRBD1|once
CASSQGDRSQETQYF
TGCGCCAGCAGCCAAGGGGACAGATCTCAAGAGACCCAGTACTTC
>16|TRBV19|TRBJ2-1|NA|NA
CASSIGGGSGYNEQFF
TGTGCCAGTAGTATAGGGGGAGGTTCTGGGTACAATGAGCAGTTCTTC
>15|TRBV28|TRBJ1-2|NA|NA
CASSPRGNLGYGYTF
TGTGCCAGCTCCCCGAGGGGGAATTTGGGCTATGGCTACACCTTC
>15|TRBV5-1|TRBJ2-1|TRBD2|NA
CASSLVSGGGNEQFF
TGCGCCAGCAGCTTGGTTAGCGGGGGAGGCAATGAGCAGTTCTTC
>11|TRBV27|TRBJ2-1|NA|NA
CASSPGQEQFF
TGTGCCAGCAGTCCTGGACAGGAGCAGTTCTTC
>16|TRBV27|TRBJ2-3|TRBD2|NA
CASSSTSGRAVDTQYF
TGTGCCAGCAGTTCAACTAGCGGGAGGGCCGTAGATACGCAGTATTTT
>15|TRBV5-1|TRBJ1-6|TRBD1|few
CASSLDRANNSPLHF
TGCGCCAGCAGCTTAGACAGGGCGAACAATTCACCCCTCCACTTT
>13|TRBV29-1|TRBJ1-1|NA|NA
CSVATGKGTEAFF
TGCAGCGTCGCCACAGGGAAGGGAACTGAAGCTTTCTTT
>14|TRBV7-6|TRBJ2-2|NA|NA
CASSLEVFTGELFF
TGTGCCAGCAGCCTAGAAGTCTTCACCGGGGAGCTGTTTTTT
>13|TRBV23-1|TRBJ1-2|NA|once
CASSQRVVRGYTF
TGCGCCAGCAGTCAGAGGGTCGTCAGGGGCTACACCTTC
>14|TRBV7-9|TRBJ2-3|NA|NA
CASSLGGGADTQYF
TGTGCCAGCAGCTTAGGAGGGGGGGCAGATACGCAGTATTTT
>14|TRBV6-5|TRBJ1-5|NA|NA
CASSYRGGDQPQHF
TGTGCCAGCAGTTACAGGGGCGGGGATCAGCCCCAGCATTTT
>12|TRBV29-1|TRBJ1-2|NA|NA
CSVEGRDYGYTF
TGCAGCGTTGAAGGAAGGGACTATGGCTACACCTTC
>17|TRBV7-2|TRBJ1-2|NA|NA
CASSLVGESEGINGYTF
TGTGCCAGCAGCTTAGTGGGGGAGTCGGAAGGAATTAATGGCTACACCTTC
>13|TRBV27|TRBJ2-5|TRBD1|NA
CASSRPDRGTQYF
TGTGCCAGCAGCAGACCAGACAGGGGTACCCAGTACTTC
>14|TRBV5-1|TRBJ2-7|TRBD2|NA
CASSLAGEGYEQYF
TGCGCCAGCAGCTTAGCGGGAGAAGGGTACGAGCAGTACTTC
>15|TRBV5-6|TRBJ2-7|NA|NA
CASSPTFLLAYEQYF
TGTGCCAGCAGCCCGACGTTCCTACTAGCCTACGAGCAGTACTTC
>12|TRBV28|TRBJ2-1|NA|NA
CASSLRFDEQFF
TGTGCCAGCAGTTTGCGGTTCGATGAGCAGTTCTTC
>17|TRBV27|TRBJ2-2|TRBD1|NA
CASSPLGTGGRIGELFF
TGTGCCAGCAGTCCCCTCGGGACAGGGGGCAGAATCGGGGAGCTGTTTTTT
>15|TRBV19|TRBJ2-2|NA|NA
CASSMRQEWGGELFF
TGTGCCAGTAGTATGCGCCAGGAATGGGGCGGGGAGCTGTTTTTT
>14|TRBV16|TRBJ2-5|NA|NA
CASSQSGLQETQYF
TGTGCCAGCAGCCAATCAGGGCTTCAAGAGACCCAGTACTTC
>13|TRBV2|TRBJ2-7|TRBD2|NA
CASSAFSGNEQYF
TGTGCCAGCAGTGCCTTTAGCGGGAACGAGCAGTACTTC
>14|TRBV5-1|TRBJ2-7|NA|NA
CASTRTDSSYEQYF
TGCGCCAGCACCCGGACCGACAGCTCCTACGAGCAGTACTTC
>16|TRBV29-1|TRBJ2-3|NA|NA
CSVVTGRDRGTDTQYF
TGCAGCGTTGTAACTGGTCGGGATCGGGGCACAGATACGCAGTATTTT
>16|TRBV11-2|TRBJ2-1|TRBD2|NA
CASSLNGLAGYNEQFF
TGTGCCAGCAGCTTAAACGGACTAGCGGGATACAATGAGCAGTTCTTC
>15|TRBV27|TRBJ2-5|TRBD2|NA
CASNSQRGNQETQYF
TGTGCCAGCAATTCTCAGCGGGGTAACCAAGAGACCCAGTACTTC
>12|TRBV7-6|TRBJ1-2|NA|once
CASSWGIYGYTF
TGTGCCAGCAGCTGGGGGATCTATGGCTACACCTTC
>16|TRBV14|TRBJ2-5|TRBD2|NA
CASSQRLAGGQETQYF
TGTGCCAGCAGCCAGAGACTAGCGGGGGGGCAAGAGACCCAGTACTTC
>14|TRBV4-1|TRBJ2-5|NA|NA
CASSQGQLRETQYF
TGCGCCAGCAGCCAAGGGCAGTTGAGGGAGACCCAGTACTTC
>13|TRBV5-5|TRBJ2-7|NA|NA
CASSLVFPGEQYF
TGTGCCAGCAGCTTGGTTTTTCCGGGCGAGCAGTACTTC
>17|TRBV5-4|TRBJ2-6|NA|NA
CASSLEGGYSGANVLTF
TGTGCCAGCAGCTTGGAAGGAGGGTACTCTGGGGCCAACGTCCTGACTTTC
>14|TRBV27|TRBJ2-7|TRBD1|NA
CASRDRGLGREQYF
TGTGCCAGCAGAGACAGGGGGCTGGGACGCGAGCAGTACTTC
>15|TRBV10-3|TRBJ1-2|TRBD1|NA
CAISIPGQGLSGYTF
TGTGCCATCAGCATACCGGGACAGGGGTTGTCTGGCTACACCTTC
>17|TRBV7-9|TRBJ1-4|NA|once
CASSLPTDIPTNEKLFF
TGTGCCAGCAGCTTACCTACCGACATTCCAACTAATGAAAAACTGTTTTTT
>13|TRBV2|TRBJ2-7|NA|NA
CASTERMTYEQYF
TGTGCCAGCACCGAACGAATGACCTACGAGCAGTACTTC